The clone carrying this T cell receptor (beta chain) was detected only a few times. Which cohort a participant joined came from the clinical history participants gave. The record originates from a study of blood T cell repertoires in COVID-19. TCRdb keeps only in-frame clones here, not all; method: immunoSEQ multiplex PCR. This table has some 250,000 clones, 90% to 95% appearing once. Germline trimming cut 7 bases from V and 1 base from J; bases unmatched to any gene: 9. Germline V gives CDR1 MNHEY, CDR2 SMNVEV (reference sequence). This CDR3 spans 15 amino acids. The clonotype was recovered from a human donor in a cohort exposed to, infected with or recovered from COVID-19 (not recorded which). The donor label of this sample is uncertain. The source material was PBMCs or T cells enriched from blood (not recorded which). The chain employs TRBV27 and TRBJ2-7; 8 bases align to TRBD1. CDR3 region: CASKTDRGGSYEQYF. In DNA, the CDR3 is TGTGCCAGCAAGACTGACAGGGGAGGTTCCTACGAGCAGTACTTC.